This TCR beta chain was found in a study of breast tumors, draining lymph nodes, adjacent tissues. A single record per CDR3 protein comes from TCRdb applying MiXCR to the multiplex PCR reads. The table shows about 270,000 distinct CDR3 sequences, with 30% occurring only once. Trimming took off 7 bases at V and 11 bases at J, with 17 bases between the two ends. CDR1 and CDR2 from the germline V gene are SNHLY and FYNNEI. This CDR3 is built from 13 residues. Study-level points and caveats: Tumors had less TCR diversity than lymph nodes, more than nontumor tissue.

Samples came from axillary lymph nodes draining the breast cancer. In the case of this clonotype: No antigen is known for it.

The source is a female donor with breast cancer. Some clones in this sample may be carry-over from other donors' samples. Specimen: axillary lymph node tissue. V and J are TRBV2 and TRBJ2-2; D is possibly TRBD1 (6 bases). The CDR3 loop reads CASIRTVSDELFF. CDR3 DNA: TGTGCCAGCATTAGGACAGTCTCGGATGAGCTGTTTTTT.